The clone carrying this T cell receptor beta chain was picked up a small number of times. Antigen unknown. The sample is drawn from a study of CD8 T cells in ankylosing spondylitis. Overall study findings and caveats: In ankylosing spondylitis patients, matched synovial fluid reportedly showed significant enrichment of disease-linked clones. A TCR beta motif of eight highly homologous variants appeared characteristic of ankylosing spondylitis blood. Before this, some motif variants had been reported in reactive arthritis synovial fluid and blood.

J lost 4 bases, V lost 5 bases, and 5 bases had no gene match. The CDR3 is 15 residues long. Germline values: CDR1 MGHDK, CDR2 SYGVNS. Each CDR3 protein is one row after TCRdb ran MiXCR on the 5' RACE reads. The sample consists of some 840,000 distinct CDR3 sequences, around 11% of them appearing once. This sequence joins TRBV25-1 and TRBJ2-1, with 10 nucleotides matching TRBD1. Sequencing was done on a sample of blood, either unsorted or a sorted T cell fraction (not recorded which). This receptor was identified in a male donor with ankylosing spondylitis. The CDR3 sequence is CASSLDRGNYNEQFF. CDR3 in DNA: TGTGCCAGCAGTCTGGACAGGGGGAATTACAATGAGCAGTTCTTC.